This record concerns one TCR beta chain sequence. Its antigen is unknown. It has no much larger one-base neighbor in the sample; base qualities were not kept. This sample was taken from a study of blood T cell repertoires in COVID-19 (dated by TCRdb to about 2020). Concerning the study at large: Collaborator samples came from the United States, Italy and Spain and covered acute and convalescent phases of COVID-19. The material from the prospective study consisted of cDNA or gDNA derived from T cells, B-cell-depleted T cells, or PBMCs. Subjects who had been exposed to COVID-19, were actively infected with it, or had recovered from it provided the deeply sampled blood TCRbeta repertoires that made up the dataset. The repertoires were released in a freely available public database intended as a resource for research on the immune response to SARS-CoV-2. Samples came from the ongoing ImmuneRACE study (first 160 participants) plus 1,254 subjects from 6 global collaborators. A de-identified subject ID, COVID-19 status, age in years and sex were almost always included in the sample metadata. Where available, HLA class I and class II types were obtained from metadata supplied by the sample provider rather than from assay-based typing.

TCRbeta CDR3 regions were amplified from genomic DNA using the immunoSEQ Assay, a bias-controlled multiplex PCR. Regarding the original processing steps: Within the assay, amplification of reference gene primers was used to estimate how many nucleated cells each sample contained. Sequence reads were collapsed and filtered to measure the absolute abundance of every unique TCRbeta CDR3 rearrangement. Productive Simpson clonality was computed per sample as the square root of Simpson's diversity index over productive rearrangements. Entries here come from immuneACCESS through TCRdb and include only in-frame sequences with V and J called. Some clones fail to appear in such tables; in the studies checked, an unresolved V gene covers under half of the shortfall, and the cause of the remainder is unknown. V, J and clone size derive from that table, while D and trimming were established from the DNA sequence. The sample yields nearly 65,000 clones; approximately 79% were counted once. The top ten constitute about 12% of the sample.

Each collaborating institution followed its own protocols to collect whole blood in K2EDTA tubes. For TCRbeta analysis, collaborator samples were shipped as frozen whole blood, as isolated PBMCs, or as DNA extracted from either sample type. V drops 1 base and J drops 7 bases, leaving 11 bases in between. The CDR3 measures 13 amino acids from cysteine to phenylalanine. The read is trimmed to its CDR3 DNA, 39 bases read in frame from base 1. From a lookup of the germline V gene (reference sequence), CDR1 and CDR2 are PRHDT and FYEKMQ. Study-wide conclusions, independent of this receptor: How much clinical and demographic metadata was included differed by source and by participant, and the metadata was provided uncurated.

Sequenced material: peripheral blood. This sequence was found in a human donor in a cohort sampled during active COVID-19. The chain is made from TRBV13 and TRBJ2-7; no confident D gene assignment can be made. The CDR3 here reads CASSLAPGSEQYF. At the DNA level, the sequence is TGTGCCAGCAGCTTAGCCCCGGGTAGTGAGCAGTACTTC. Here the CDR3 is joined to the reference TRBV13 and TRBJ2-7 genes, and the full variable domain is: AAGVIQSPRHLIKEKRETATLKCYPIPRHDTVYWYQQGPGQDPQFLISFYEKMQSDKGSIPDRFSAQQFSDYHSELNMSSLELGDSALYFCASSLAPGSEQYFGPGTRLTVT.